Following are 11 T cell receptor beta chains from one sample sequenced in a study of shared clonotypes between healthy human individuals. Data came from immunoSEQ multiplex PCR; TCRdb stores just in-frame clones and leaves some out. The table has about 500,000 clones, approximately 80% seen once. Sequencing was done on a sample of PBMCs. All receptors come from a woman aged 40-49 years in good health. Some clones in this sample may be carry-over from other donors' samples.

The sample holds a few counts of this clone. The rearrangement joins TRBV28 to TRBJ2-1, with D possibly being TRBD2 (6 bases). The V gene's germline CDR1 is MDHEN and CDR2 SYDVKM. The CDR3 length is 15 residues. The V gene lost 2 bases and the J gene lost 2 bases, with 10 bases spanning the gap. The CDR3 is CASSLAGRTYNEQFF. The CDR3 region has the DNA TGTGCCAGCAGTTTAGCGGGAAGGACCTACAATGAGCAGTTCTTC. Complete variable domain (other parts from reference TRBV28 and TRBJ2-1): DVKVTQSSRYLVKRTGEKVFLECVQDMDHENMFWYRQDPGLGLRLIYFSYDVKMKEKGDIPEGYSVSREKKERFSLILESASTNQTSMYLCASSLAGRTYNEQFFGPGTRLTVL.

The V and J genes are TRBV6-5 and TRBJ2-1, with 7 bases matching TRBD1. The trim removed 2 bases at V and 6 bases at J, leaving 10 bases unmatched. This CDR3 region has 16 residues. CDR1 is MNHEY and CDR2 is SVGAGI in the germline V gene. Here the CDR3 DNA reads TGTGCCAGCAGTTACACAACAGGGGTTGCGAGCAATGAGCAGTTCTTC. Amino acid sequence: CASSYTTGVASNEQFF.

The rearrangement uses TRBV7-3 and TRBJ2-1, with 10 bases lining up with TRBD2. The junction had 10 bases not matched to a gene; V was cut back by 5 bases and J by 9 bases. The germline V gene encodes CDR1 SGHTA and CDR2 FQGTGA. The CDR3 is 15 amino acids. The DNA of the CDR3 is TGTGCCAGCAGCCCCTCCCTAGCGGGAGTGGGTGAGCAGTTCTTC. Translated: CASSPSLAGVGEQFF. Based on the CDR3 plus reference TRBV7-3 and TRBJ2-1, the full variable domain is GAGVSQTPSNKVTEKGKYVELRCDPISGHTALYWYRQSLGQGPEFLIYFQGTGAADDSGLPNDRFFAVRPEGSVSTLKIQRTERGDSAVYLCASSPSLAGVGEQFFGPGTRLTVL.

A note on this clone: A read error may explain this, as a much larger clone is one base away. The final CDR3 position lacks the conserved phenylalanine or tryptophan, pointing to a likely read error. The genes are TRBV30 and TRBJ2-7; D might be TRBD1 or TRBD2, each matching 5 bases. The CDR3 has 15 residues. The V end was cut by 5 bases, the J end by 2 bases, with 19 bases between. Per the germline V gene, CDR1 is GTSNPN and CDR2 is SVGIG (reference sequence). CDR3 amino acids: CAWQRDRQITYEQYS. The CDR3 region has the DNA TGTGCCTGGCAACGGGACCGCCAAATAACCTACGAGCAGTACTCC.

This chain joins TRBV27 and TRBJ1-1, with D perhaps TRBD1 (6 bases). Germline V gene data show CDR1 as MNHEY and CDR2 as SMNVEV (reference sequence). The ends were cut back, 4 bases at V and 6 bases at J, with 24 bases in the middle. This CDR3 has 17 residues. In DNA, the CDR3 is TGTGCCAGCAGTTGGGGACTCGGGGGGCCAGAAGTCCCTGAAGCTTTCTTT. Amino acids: CASSWGLGGPEVPEAFF.

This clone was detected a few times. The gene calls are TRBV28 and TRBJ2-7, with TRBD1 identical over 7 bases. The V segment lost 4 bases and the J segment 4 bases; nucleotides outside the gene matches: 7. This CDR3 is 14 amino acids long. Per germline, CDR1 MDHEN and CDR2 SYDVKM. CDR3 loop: CASSSRTGRYEQYF. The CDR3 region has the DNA TGTGCCAGCAGTTCTCGGACAGGACGTTACGAGCAGTACTTC.

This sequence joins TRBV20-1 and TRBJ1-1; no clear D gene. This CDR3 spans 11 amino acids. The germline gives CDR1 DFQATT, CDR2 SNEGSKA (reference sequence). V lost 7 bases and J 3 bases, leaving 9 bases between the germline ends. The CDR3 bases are TGCAGTGGACTGTGGGACACTGAAGCTTTCTTT. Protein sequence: CSGLWDTEAFF.

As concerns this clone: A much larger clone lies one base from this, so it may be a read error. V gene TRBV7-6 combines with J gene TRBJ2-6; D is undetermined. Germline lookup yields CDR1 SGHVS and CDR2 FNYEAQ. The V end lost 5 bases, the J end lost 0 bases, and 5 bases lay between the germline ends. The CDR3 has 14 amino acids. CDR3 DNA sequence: TGTGCCAGCAGCCAGGACTCTGGGGCCAACGTCCTGACTTTC. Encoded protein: CASSQDSGANVLTF.

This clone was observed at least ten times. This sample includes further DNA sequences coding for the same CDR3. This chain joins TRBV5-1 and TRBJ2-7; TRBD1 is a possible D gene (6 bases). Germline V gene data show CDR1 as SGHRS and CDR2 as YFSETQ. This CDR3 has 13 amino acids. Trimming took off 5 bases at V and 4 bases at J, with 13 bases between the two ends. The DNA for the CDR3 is TGCGCCAGCAGTCACGGGACAATTTACGAGCAGTACTTC. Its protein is CASSHGTIYEQYF.

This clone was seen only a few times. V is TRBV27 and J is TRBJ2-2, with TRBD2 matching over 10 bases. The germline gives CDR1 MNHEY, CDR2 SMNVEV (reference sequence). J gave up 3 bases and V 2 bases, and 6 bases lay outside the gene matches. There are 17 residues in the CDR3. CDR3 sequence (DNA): TGTGCCAGCAGTTTAGCGGTAGCGGGAGGATACACCGGGGAGCTGTTTTTT. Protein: CASSLAVAGGYTGELFF.

In DNA form, the CDR3 reads TGTGCCAGCCACCGCAGGGAGGGCACTGAAGCTTTCTTT. Translated, it gives CASHRREGTEAFF. V gene TRBV6-5 combines with J gene TRBJ1-1; weak D call: TRBD1 (5 bases). Trimming stripped 8 bases from V and 4 bases from J, with 14 bases between. CDR1 is MNHEY, CDR2 SVGAGI, per germline. The CDR3 covers 13 residues.